This is a list of T cell receptor beta chains from one sample in a study of T cell responses to AZD1222 COVID-19 vaccine. Assay: immunoSEQ multiplex PCR; the TCRdb copy retains only in-frame clones and omits some. The sample holds 66,000 or so clones; roughly 87% are singletons and the top ten take 17%. The source material was peripheral blood, sampled on day 0 of AZD1222 vaccination. The receptors here all came from an adult in good health. CDR3s include the opening cysteine and the closing phenylalanine or tryptophan. A D gene is named only where the DNA matches it firmly. A row's size may be missing; if present it is once, few, many or a size class.

J gene,clone size,D gene,V gene,CDR3 protein,CDR3 DNA
TRBJ1-1,few,TRBD1,TRBV11-3,CASSLGQGWNTEAFF,TGTGCCAGCAGCTTAGGACAGGGATGGAACACTGAAGCTTTCTTT
TRBJ1-4,-,TRBD1,TRBV4-2,CASSQSLGTEVATNEKLFF,TGTGCCAGCAGCCAAAGTTTGGGGACAGAAGTTGCAACTAATGAAAAACTGTTTTTT
TRBJ2-2,-,-,TRBV9,CASSPLVRVAGELFF,TGTGCCAGCAGCCCATTAGTGAGGGTCGCCGGGGAGCTGTTTTTT
TRBJ2-7,few,TRBD2,TRBV23-1,CAIVGGTSGFTAYEQYF,TGCGCCATCGTGGGGGGGACTAGCGGCTTTACTGCCTACGAGCAGTACTTC
TRBJ1-2,-,-,TRBV29-1,CSVDTLNYGYTF,TGCAGCGTTGACACCTTAAACTATGGCTACACCTTC
TRBJ1-2,-,-,TRBV28,CASSSPEYRSYGYTF,TGTGCCAGCAGTTCCCCTGAGTATCGATCCTATGGCTACACCTTC
TRBJ2-5,-,-,TRBV30,CAASEITRTQYF,TGTGCCGCTAGCGAAATAACGCGGACCCAGTACTTC
TRBJ1-6,-,-,TRBV10-3,CAISESGRETSPLHF,TGTGCCATCAGTGAGTCGGGCAGGGAGACTTCACCCCTCCACTTT
TRBJ1-2,few,-,TRBV3-1/TRBV3-2,CASSQDNRFGGYTF,TGTGCCAGCAGCCAAGATAACAGGTTTGGTGGCTACACCTTC
TRBJ2-1,once,TRBD2,TRBV7-9,CASSAGSGVSYNEQFF,TGTGCCAGCAGCGCGGGGAGCGGGGTCTCCTACAATGAGCAGTTCTTC
TRBJ1-5,-,TRBD1,TRBV27,CASSLDRGRQPQHF,TGTGCCAGCAGTTTGGACAGGGGAAGGCAGCCCCAGCATTTT
TRBJ2-5,-,TRBD1,TRBV11-3,CASSSTPGGAPETQYF,TGTGCCAGCAGCTCCACGCCAGGGGGTGCGCCAGAGACCCAGTACTTC
TRBJ2-7,-,TRBD1,TRBV11-3,CASSLDSQGSHEQYF,TGTGCCAGCAGCTTAGATTCACAGGGGAGCCACGAGCAGTACTTC
TRBJ2-7,-,-,TRBV28,CASTGTLYEQYF,TGTGCCTCAACCGGGACCCTCTACGAGCAGTACTTC
TRBJ2-7,-,TRBD1,TRBV5-5,CASSLDPGQLTYEQYF,TGTGCCAGCAGCTTGGACCCGGGACAGCTCACCTACGAGCAGTACTTC
TRBJ1-1,once,-,TRBV14,CASSQDHGGGGTEAFF,TGTGCCAGCAGCCAAGATCATGGGGGGGGAGGCACTGAAGCTTTCTTT
TRBJ1-1,-,-,TRBV29-1,CSVLGGGGWAFF,TGCAGCGTTCTCGGGGGTGGTGGATGGGCTTTCTTT
TRBJ1-1,-,-,TRBV27,CASSLSSQGNTEAFF,TGTGCCAGCAGTTTATCGAGCCAGGGCAACACTGAAGCTTTCTTT
TRBJ2-7,-,-,TRBV2,CATRRQGTYEQYF,TGTGCCACCAGACGGCAGGGAACCTACGAGCAGTACTTC
TRBJ1-3,once,-,TRBV5-1,CASSLDGTTGNTIYF,TGCGCCAGCAGCTTGGACGGTACAACTGGAAACACCATATATTTT
TRBJ1-5,-,TRBD1,TRBV7-2,CASSAHPTGTDSNQPQHF,TGTGCCAGCAGCGCACACCCAACCGGGACAGACAGCAATCAGCCCCAGCATTTT
TRBJ1-1,-,TRBD1,TRBV18,CASSPYRTGANTEAFF,TGTGCCAGCTCACCCTACCGGACAGGGGCGAACACTGAAGCTTTCTTT
TRBJ2-7,-,-,TRBV7-2,CASSFGTHTYEQYF,TGTGCCAGCAGCTTCGGGACCCACACCTACGAGCAGTACTTC
TRBJ2-5,-,-,TRBV6-5,CATDSQGRQETQYF,TGTGCCACCGATTCCCAAGGGCGCCAAGAGACCCAGTACTTC
TRBJ2-5,medium-sized,-,TRBV6-5,CASSYSTGQTQYF,TGTGCCAGCAGTTACTCGACGGGACAGACCCAGTACTTC
TRBJ2-1,-,TRBD2,TRBV7-2,CASSQLAQIGNEQFF,TGTGCCAGCAGCCAACTAGCGCAAATAGGGAATGAGCAGTTCTTC
TRBJ1-2,-,-,TRBV6-5,CASSYEGDYGYTF,TGTGCCAGCAGTTACGAGGGAGACTATGGCTACACCTTC
TRBJ2-7,-,-,TRBV6-5,CASSYSNGQGGEYF,TGTGCCAGCAGTTACTCGAACGGACAGGGAGGGGAGTACTTC
TRBJ2-3,few,TRBD2,TRBV7-2,CASSLGLAGGLATDTQYF,TGTGCCAGCAGCTTGGGACTAGCGGGAGGGCTGGCGACGGATACGCAGTATTTT
TRBJ1-5,-,-,TRBV30,CAWSPGDYQPQHF,TGTGCCTGGAGTCCCGGAGATTATCAGCCCCAGCATTTT
TRBJ2-7,-,-,TRBV5-1,CASSYGDTTPYEQYF,TGCGCCAGCAGCTACGGCGACACTACGCCCTACGAGCAGTACTTC
TRBJ2-1,-,-,TRBV12-3/TRBV12-4,CASSLAANEQFF,TGTGCCAGCAGTTTGGCAGCCAATGAGCAGTTCTTC
TRBJ2-1,-,-,TRBV7-9,CASIGRRPSYNEQFF,TGTGCCAGCATTGGGCGGAGGCCTTCCTACAATGAGCAGTTCTTC
TRBJ1-1,-,-,TRBV13,CASSLVNTEAFF,TGTGCCAGCAGCTTAGTGAACACTGAAGCTTTCTTT
TRBJ2-3,-,TRBD1,TRBV2,CASSDRTGSTDTQYF,TGTGCCAGCAGTGACAGGACAGGGAGCACAGATACGCAGTATTTT